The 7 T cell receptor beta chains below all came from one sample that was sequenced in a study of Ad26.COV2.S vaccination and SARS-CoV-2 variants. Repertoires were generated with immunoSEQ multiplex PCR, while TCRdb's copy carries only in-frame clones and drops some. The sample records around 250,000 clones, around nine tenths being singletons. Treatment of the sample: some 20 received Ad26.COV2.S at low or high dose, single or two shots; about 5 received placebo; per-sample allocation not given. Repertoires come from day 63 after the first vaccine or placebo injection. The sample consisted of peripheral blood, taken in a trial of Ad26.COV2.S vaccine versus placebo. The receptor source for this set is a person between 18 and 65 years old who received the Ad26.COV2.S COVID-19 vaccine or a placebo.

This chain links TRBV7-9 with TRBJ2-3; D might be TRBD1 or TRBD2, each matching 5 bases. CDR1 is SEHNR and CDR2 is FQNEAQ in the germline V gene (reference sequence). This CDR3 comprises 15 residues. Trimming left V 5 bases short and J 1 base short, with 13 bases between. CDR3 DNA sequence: TGTGCCAGCAGCCCGTACACGGGGCGCACAGATACGCAGTATTTT. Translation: CASSPYTGRTDTQYF.

CDR3 DNA: TGTGCCAGCAGTTTCAGGGTAGGCCGCTACGAGCAGTACGTC. Residues: CASSFRVGRYEQYV. The V and J genes are TRBV6-2 or TRBV6-3 and TRBJ2-7; D is possibly TRBD1 (5 bases). The CDR3 covers 14 residues. CDR1 is MNHEY and CDR2 is SVGEGT in the germline V gene. Trimming stripped 4 bases from V and 3 bases from J, with 13 bases between.

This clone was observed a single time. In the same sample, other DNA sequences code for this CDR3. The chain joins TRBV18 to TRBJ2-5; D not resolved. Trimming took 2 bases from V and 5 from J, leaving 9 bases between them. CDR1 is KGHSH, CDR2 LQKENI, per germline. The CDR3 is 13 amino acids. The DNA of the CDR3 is TGTGCCAGCTCACCAGGGCTGAGGGAGACCCAGTACTTC. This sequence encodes CASSPGLRETQYF.

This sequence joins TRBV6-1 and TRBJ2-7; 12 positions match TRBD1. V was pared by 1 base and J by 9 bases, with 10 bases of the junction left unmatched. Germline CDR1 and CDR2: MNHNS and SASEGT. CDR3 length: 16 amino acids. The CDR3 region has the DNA TGTGCCAGCAGTGAAGAGGGTGGGACAGGGGGCGCGGTGCAGTACGTC. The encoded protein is CASSEEGGTGGAVQYV.

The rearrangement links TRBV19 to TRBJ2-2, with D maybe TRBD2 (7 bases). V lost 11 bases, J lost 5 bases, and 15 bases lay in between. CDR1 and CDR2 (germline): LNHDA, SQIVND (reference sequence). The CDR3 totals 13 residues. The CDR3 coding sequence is TGTGCCTCCCCTGAGGGGGGGACCGGGGAGCTGTTTTTT. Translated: CASPEGGTGELFF.

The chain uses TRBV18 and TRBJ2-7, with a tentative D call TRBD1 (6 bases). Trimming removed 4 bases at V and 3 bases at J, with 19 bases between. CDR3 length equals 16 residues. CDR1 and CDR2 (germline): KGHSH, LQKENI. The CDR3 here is CASSLTGTRRNYEQYF. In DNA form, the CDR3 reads TGTGCCAGCTCACTCACCGGGACAAGGAGAAACTACGAGCAGTACTTC.

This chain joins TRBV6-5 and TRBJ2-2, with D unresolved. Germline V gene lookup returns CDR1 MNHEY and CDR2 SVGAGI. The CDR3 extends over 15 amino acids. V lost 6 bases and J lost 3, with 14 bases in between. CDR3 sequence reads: CASRRKGRDTGELFF. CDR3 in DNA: TGTGCCAGCAGGAGAAAGGGAAGGGACACCGGGGAGCTGTTTTTT.